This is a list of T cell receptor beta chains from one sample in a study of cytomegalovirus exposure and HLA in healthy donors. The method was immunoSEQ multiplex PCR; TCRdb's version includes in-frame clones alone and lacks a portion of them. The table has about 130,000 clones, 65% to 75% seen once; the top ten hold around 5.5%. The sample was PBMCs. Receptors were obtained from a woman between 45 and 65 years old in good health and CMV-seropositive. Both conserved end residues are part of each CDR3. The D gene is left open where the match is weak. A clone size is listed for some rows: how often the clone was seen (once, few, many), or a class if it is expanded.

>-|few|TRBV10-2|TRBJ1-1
CASKSSAEAFF
TGCGCCAGCAAAAGTTCGGCTGAAGCTTTCTTT
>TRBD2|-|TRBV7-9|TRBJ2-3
CSSSPGGDTQYF
TGTTCCAGCAGCCCGGGGGGGGATACGCAGTATTTT
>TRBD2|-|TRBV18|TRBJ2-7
CASSPRGGIYEQYF
TGTGCCAGCTCACCGCGCGGGGGGATCTACGAGCAGTACTTC
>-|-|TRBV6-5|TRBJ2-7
CASSIDIYEQYF
TGTGCCAGCAGCATCGACATCTACGAGCAGTACTTC
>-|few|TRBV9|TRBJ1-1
CASSVASAAAFF
TGTGCCAGCAGCGTAGCTTCAGCGGCAGCTTTCTTT
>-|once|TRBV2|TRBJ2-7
CASSDPLFEQYF
TGTGCCAGCAGTGACCCTCTATTCGAGCAGTACTTC
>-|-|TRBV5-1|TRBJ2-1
CASVEGQSSSYNEQFF
TGCGCCAGCGTTGAAGGACAGTCCAGCTCCTACAATGAGCAGTTCTTC
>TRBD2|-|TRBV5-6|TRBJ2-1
CASSGMARGGLDEQFF
TGTGCCAGCAGCGGGATGGCGCGGGGGGGCCTTGATGAGCAGTTCTTC
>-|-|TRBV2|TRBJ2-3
CASSQRRATDTQYF
TGTGCCAGCAGCCAGCGGCGGGCCACAGATACGCAGTATTTT
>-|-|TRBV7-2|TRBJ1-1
CASSDFTEAFF
TGTGCCAGCAGCGATTTTACTGAAGCTTTCTTC
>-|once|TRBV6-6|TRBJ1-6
CASSREGLYNSPLHF
TGTGCCAGCAGCAGAGAGGGTCTGTATAATTCACCCCTCCACTTT
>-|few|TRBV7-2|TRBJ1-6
CASSLRLQRGSYNSPLHF
TGTGCCAGCAGCTTACGGCTCCAAAGAGGGTCCTATAATTCACCCCTCCACTTT
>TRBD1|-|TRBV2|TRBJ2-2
CASRRDRAGTGELFF
TGTGCCAGCAGGAGGGACAGGGCTGGGACCGGGGAGCTGTTTTTT
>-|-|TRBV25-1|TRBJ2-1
CATGGHEQFF
TGTGCCACCGGGGGGCATGAGCAGTTCTTC
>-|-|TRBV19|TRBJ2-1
CASSSYRENEQFF
TGTGCCAGTAGTTCGTACAGGGAAAATGAGCAGTTCTTC
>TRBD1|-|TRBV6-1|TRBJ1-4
CASRVTATRGEKLFF
TGTGCCAGCAGGGTAACCGCGACCAGGGGGGAAAAACTGTTTTTT
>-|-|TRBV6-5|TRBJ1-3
CASSYQNSGNTIYF
TGTGCCAGCAGTTACCAGAACTCTGGAAACACCATATATTTT
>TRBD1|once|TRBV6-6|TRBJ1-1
CATRQGILETEAFF
TGTGCCACCCGACAGGGCATTCTCGAAACTGAAGCTTTCTTT
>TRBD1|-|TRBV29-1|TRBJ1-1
CSVEQGAGPTEAFF
TGCAGCGTTGAACAGGGGGCCGGCCCCACTGAAGCTTTCTTT
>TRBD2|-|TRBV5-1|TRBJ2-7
CASSLGGLALYEQYF
TGCGCCAGCAGCTTGGGGGGACTAGCTCTCTACGAGCAGTACTTC
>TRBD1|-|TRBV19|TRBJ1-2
CASCETGGYGYTF
TGTGCCAGCTGCGAAACAGGGGGGTATGGCTACACCTTC
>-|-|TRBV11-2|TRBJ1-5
CASSLGTGAQPQHF
TGTGCCAGCAGCTTAGGAACGGGTGCCCAGCCCCAGCATTTT
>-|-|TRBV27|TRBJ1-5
CASSSGHRGQHF
TGTGCCAGCAGTTCCGGACATCGTGGCCAGCATTTT
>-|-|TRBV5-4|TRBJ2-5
CASSFRQQETQYF
TGTGCCAGCAGCTTCCGACAGCAAGAGACCCAGTACTTC
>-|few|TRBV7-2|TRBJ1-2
CASSLVTGYGYTF
TGTGCCAGCAGCTTAGTGACAGGCTATGGCTACACCTTC
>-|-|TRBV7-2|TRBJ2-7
CASSFGQSEQYF
TGTGCCAGCAGCTTTGGACAGAGCGAGCAGTACTTC
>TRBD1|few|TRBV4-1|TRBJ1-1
CASSRGQGINTEAFF
TGCGCCAGCAGCCGTGGACAGGGGATTAACACTGAAGCTTTCTTT
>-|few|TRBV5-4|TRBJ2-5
CASSLARGYQETQYF
TGTGCCAGCAGCTTGGCTCGGGGATACCAAGAGACCCAGTACTTC
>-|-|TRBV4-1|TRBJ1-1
CASSQDRNRWGLGRTMNTEAFF
TGCGCCAGCAGCCAAGATAGGAACAGGTGGGGATTAGGTCGGACCATGAACACTGAAGCTTTCTTT
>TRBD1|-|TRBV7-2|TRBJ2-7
CASSPGQGGYEQYF
TGTGCCAGCAGCCCGGGACAGGGGGGATACGAGCAGTACTTC
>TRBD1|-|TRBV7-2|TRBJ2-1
CASSSDRGTYNEQFF
TGTGCCAGCAGCTCCGACAGGGGGACCTACAATGAGCAGTTCTTC
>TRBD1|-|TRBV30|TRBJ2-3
CAWSVGTGYEDTQYF
TGTGCCTGGAGTGTGGGGACAGGGTATGAAGATACGCAGTATTTT
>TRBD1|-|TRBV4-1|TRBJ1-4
CASSHDRADRLNEKLFF
TGCGCCAGCAGCCACGACCGAGCGGACAGGCTTAATGAAAAACTGTTTTTT